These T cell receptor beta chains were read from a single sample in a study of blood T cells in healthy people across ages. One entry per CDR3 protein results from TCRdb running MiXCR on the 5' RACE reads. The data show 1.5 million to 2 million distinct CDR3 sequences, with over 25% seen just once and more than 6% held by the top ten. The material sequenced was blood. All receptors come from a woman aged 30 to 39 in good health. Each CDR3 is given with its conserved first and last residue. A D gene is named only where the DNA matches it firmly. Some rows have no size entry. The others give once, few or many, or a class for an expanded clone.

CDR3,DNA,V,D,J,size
CASSREIPGLNNEQFF,TGTGCCAGCAGCCGAGAAATCCCGGGACTCAACAATGAGCAGTTCTTC,TRBV9,-,TRBJ2-1,few
CASSLGGWGYTF,TGTGCCAGCAGTTTAGGTGGATGGGGCTACACCTTC,TRBV28,-,TRBJ1-2,few
CSASGGVTSGNTIYF,TGCAGTGCTAGTGGGGGAGTCACCTCTGGAAACACCATATATTTT,TRBV20-1,-,TRBJ1-3,-
CASSSGSF,TGTGCCAGCAGCTCTGGGTCCTTC,TRBV11-1,-,TRBJ2-1,-
CASRDGSPSQPQHF,TGTGCCAGCAGGGATGGGTCCCCCAGTCAGCCCCAGCATTTT,TRBV12-3/TRBV12-4,-,TRBJ1-5,many
CAIGGQGDQPQHF,TGTGCCATCGGGGGACAGGGCGATCAGCCCCAGCATTTT,TRBV10-3,TRBD1,TRBJ1-5,few
CASSLLQTHEQFF,TGCGCCAGCAGCTTGTTACAGACCCATGAGCAGTTCTTC,TRBV5-1,-,TRBJ2-1,-
CASSYSWGNEEQFF,TGTGCCAGCAGTTACTCTTGGGGAAATGAAGAGCAGTTCTTC,TRBV6-5,-,TRBJ2-1,-
CATQVLYEQYF,TGTGCCACCCAGGTTCTCTACGAGCAGTACTTC,TRBV2,-,TRBJ2-7,-
CASRGAGSVNEQDF,TGTGCCAGCAGGGGGGCAGGGAGTGTCAACGAGCAGGACTTC,TRBV6-5,-,TRBJ2-5,-
CASNSLAGYNEQFF,TGTGCCAGCAACTCACTAGCGGGATACAATGAGCAGTTCTTC,TRBV5-5,TRBD2,TRBJ2-1,many
CTTSGEREKSYEQYF,TGTACCACCAGCGGGGAGCGGGAGAAGTCCTACGAGCAGTACTTC,TRBV15,TRBD2,TRBJ2-7,-
CASSSNLAVGSDGYTF,TGTGCCAGCAGCTCGAACCTAGCCGTGGGCTCAGATGGCTACACCTTC,TRBV7-2,-,TRBJ1-2,few
CASSVQRLTNYGYTF,TGTGCCAGCAGCGTCCAGCGGCTCACTAACTATGGCTACACCTTC,TRBV7-2,-,TRBJ1-2,-
CASSLRAYTGSYEQYF,TGTGCCAGCAGCTTACGCGCATACACAGGTTCCTACGAGCAGTACTTC,TRBV7-9,-,TRBJ2-7,many
CSALRRDEQYF,TGCAGTGCTCTTAGACGGGACGAGCAGTACTTC,TRBV20-1,-,TRBJ2-7,many
CASSLVGTGGVQFF,TGTGCCAGCAGCTTAGTCGGGACGGGGGGGGTGCAGTTCTTC,TRBV7-2,TRBD2,TRBJ2-1,many
CASSPTPTREETQYF,TGTGCCAGCAGCCCAACCCCGACTAGAGAAGAGACCCAGTACTTC,TRBV5-5,-,TRBJ2-5,few
CASIPGTLTGELFF,TGTGCCAGCATTCCCGGGACCCTCACCGGGGAGCTGTTTTTT,TRBV7-9,-,TRBJ2-2,-
CASSAGRSNEQFF,TGTGCCAGCAGCGCAGGCCGGAGCAATGAGCAGTTCTTC,TRBV7-9,-,TRBJ2-1,-
CASSPRVASSTDTQYF,TGTGCCAGCAGTCCCCGCGTAGCGAGTAGCACAGATACGCAGTATTTT,TRBV12-3/TRBV12-4,-,TRBJ2-3,-
CASSQDPLMGETQYF,TGTGCCAGCAGCCAAGATCCGCTTATGGGGGAGACCCAGTACTTC,TRBV3-1,-,TRBJ2-5,-
CASRTARTAFF,TGTGCCAGCAGGACCGCCAGGACAGCTTTCTTT,TRBV2,-,TRBJ1-1,few
CASSLADRGRTGELFF,TGTGCCAGCAGCTTAGCCGACAGGGGGCGAACCGGGGAGCTGTTTTTT,TRBV7-2,TRBD1,TRBJ2-2,few
CASSQGGTGAYEQYF,TGCGCCAGCAGCCAAGGGGGGACAGGTGCCTACGAGCAGTACTTC,TRBV3-1,TRBD1,TRBJ2-7,few
CSAQTDSYCGYTF,TGCAGTGCTCAGACGGACAGTTACTGTGGCTACACCTTC,TRBV20-1,-,TRBJ1-2,few
CASSLTGLNEQFF,TGTGCCAGCAGCTTAACAGGCCTTAATGAGCAGTTCTTC,TRBV7-6,-,TRBJ2-1,many
CASRTGGFNQPQHF,TGTGCCAGCCGGACAGGGGGCTTTAATCAGCCCCAGCATTTT,TRBV19,TRBD1,TRBJ1-5,-
CSGYTGQGLNYGYTF,TGCAGTGGGTACACCGGACAGGGGCTGAACTATGGCTACACCTTC,TRBV20-1,TRBD1,TRBJ1-2,-
CASSLGRGPGDEQYF,TGCGCCAGCAGCTTGGGTCGCGGCCCTGGGGACGAGCAGTACTTC,TRBV5-1,-,TRBJ2-7,few
CSAGTGGGRGYTF,TGCAGTGCAGGGACAGGGGGCGGCCGGGGCTACACCTTC,TRBV20-1,TRBD1,TRBJ1-2,few
CAINVDDSNNEQFF,TGTGCCATAAATGTCGACGACAGCAACAATGAGCAGTTCTTC,TRBV10-3,-,TRBJ2-1,few
CASSPILSRGFTDTQYF,TGTGCCAGCAGCCCTATTCTATCACGGGGGTTCACAGATACGCAGTATTTT,TRBV7-2,-,TRBJ2-3,few
CSALRAPSTDTQYF,TGCAGTGCCCTGCGAGCGCCTAGCACAGATACGCAGTATTTT,TRBV20-1,-,TRBJ2-3,-
CSAIAGSGTGELFF,TGCAGTGCGATAGCGGGGTCCGGAACCGGGGAGCTGTTTTTT,TRBV20-1,TRBD2,TRBJ2-2,-
CASSASRTDTQYF,TGTGCCAGCAGCGCATCCAGAACAGATACGCAGTATTTT,TRBV4-2,-,TRBJ2-3,many
CSAGRGIRSEQYF,TGCAGTGCGGGGAGGGGGATTCGGAGCGAGCAGTACTTC,TRBV20-1,-,TRBJ2-7,few
CASSYRGQEEKLFF,TGTGCCAGCAGCTACAGGGGGCAAGAGGAAAAACTGTTTTTT,TRBV6-2/TRBV6-3,TRBD1,TRBJ1-4,few
CSVEGGGLSGANVLTF,TGCAGCGTTGAAGGGGGCGGGCTCTCTGGGGCCAACGTCCTGACTTTC,TRBV29-1,-,TRBJ2-6,many
CASSQARSTNYGYTF,TGTGCCAGCAGCCAGGCGAGGTCCACAAACTATGGCTACACCTTC,TRBV11-2,-,TRBJ1-2,-
CASSFIEGGYTF,TGTGCCAGCAGTTTTATCGAGGGTGGCTACACCTTC,TRBV12-3/TRBV12-4,-,TRBJ1-2,many
CASRRGERNQPQHF,TGTGCCAGCAGGCGGGGGGAGAGGAATCAGCCCCAGCATTTT,TRBV12-3/TRBV12-4,-,TRBJ1-5,-